The clone carrying this TCR beta chain was counted a few times. This specimen belongs to a study of human T cells and chemical hapten exposure. TCRdb used MiXCR to reprocess the RACE reads, holding one entry per CDR3 protein. The sample records about 100,000 distinct CDR3 sequences, about 11% being singletons. Time point reported: patch test 1, 2 weeks after DPC sensitization. Noted treatment: therapeutic diphenylcyclopropenone sensitization with weekly scalp DPC. Trimming at V came to 5 bases and at J to 5 bases, leaving 9 bases not matched to a gene. The CDR3 covers 15 residues. The sequence was collected from a woman between 40 and 50 years old with alopecia areata. Some clones in this sample may be carry-over from other donors' samples. The starting material was whole blood, obtained in connection with sensitization to the hapten diphenylcyclopropenone (DPC). This chain uses TRBV12-3 or TRBV12-4 with TRBJ2-1, with TRBD1 matching 7 bases. CDR3 sequence: CASSLTGAQHNEQFF. The CDR3 DNA follows: TGTGCCAGCAGTCTAACAGGGGCGCAACACAATGAGCAGTTCTTC.